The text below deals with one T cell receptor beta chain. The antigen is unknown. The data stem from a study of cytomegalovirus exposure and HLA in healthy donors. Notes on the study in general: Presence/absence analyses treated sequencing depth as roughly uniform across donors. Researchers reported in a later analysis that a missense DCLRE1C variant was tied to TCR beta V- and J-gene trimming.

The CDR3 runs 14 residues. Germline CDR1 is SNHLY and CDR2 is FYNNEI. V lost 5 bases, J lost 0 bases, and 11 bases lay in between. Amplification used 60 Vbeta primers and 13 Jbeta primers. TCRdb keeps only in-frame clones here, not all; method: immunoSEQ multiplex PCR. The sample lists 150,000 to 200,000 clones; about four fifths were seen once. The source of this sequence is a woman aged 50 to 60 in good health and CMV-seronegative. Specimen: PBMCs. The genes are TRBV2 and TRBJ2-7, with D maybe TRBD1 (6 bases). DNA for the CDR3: TGTGCCAGCAGTCCCCGACAGGTCTCCTACGAGCAGTACTTC. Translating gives CASSPRQVSYEQYF.